This TCR beta chain was sequenced for a study of blood T cell repertoires in COVID-19. Repertoires were generated with immunoSEQ multiplex PCR, while TCRdb's copy carries only in-frame clones and drops some. The sample has some 260,000 clones, approximately 89% seen once; the top ten hold around 6.6%. Germline assignment: CDR1 LGHNA and CDR2 YNFKEQ. The length of the CDR3 is 16 residues. J gave up 10 bases and V 4 bases, and 17 bases lay outside the gene matches. The specimen was peripheral blood. The clonotype comes from a woman in her thirties with COVID-19, enrolled during active disease. The chain joins TRBV4-2 to TRBJ1-2, with 8 positions matching TRBD1. This CDR3 reads CASSRRGLRVGGYYTF. The CDR3 nucleotides read TGTGCCAGCAGCCGCAGGGGGCTGAGGGTGGGTGGTTACTACACCTTC.